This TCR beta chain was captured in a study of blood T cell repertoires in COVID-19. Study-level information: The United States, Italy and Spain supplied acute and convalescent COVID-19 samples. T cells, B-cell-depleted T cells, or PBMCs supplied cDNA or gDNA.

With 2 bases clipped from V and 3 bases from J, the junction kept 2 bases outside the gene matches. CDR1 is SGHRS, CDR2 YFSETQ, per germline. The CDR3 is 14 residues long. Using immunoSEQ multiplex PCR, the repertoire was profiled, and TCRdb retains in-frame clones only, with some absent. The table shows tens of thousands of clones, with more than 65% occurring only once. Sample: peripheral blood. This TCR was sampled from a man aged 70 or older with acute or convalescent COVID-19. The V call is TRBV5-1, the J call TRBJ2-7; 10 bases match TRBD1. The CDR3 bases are TGCGCCAGCAGCTTCGGGACAGGGGACTACGAGCAGTACTTC. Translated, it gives CASSFGTGDYEQYF.